The 22 T cell receptor beta chains below were found in one sample sequenced in a study of blood T cells in healthy people across ages. With a J-beta primer mix and a sample-barcoded 5' primer, a second PCR ran 7 to 11 cycles. One entry per CDR3 protein results from TCRdb running MiXCR on the 5' RACE reads. The table has about 570,000 distinct CDR3 sequences, about a quarter seen once; the top ten hold approximately 3.6%. These data also featured in a second study, about T cells of mothers and their children.

Material: blood. The receptors come from a boy younger than 10 in good health.

The rearrangement uses TRBV12-3 or TRBV12-4 and TRBJ2-3; 10 bases align to TRBD2. Trimming removed 4 bases from V and 7 bases from J; junction bases left unmatched: 11. The CDR3 spans 16 residues. CDR3 sequence (DNA): TGTGCCAGCAGTTGGGCTAGCGGGGGCTCAGTCCATACGCAGTATTTT. It yields the protein CASSWASGGSVHTQYF.

The rearrangement links TRBV6-5 to TRBJ1-2, with no clear D. The CDR3 has 13 residues. V gave up 7 bases and J gave up 2 bases, with 11 bases separating them. Germline V CDR1 and CDR2: MNHEY, SVGAGI. CDR3 protein: CASTPSGNYGYTF. The CDR3, as DNA: TGTGCCAGCACCCCCTCGGGCAACTATGGCTACACCTTC.

The genes are TRBV3-1 and TRBJ2-5; perhaps TRBD1 as D (6 bases). The end of the DNA aligns better with TRBJ2-7, so the J call may be wrong. The CDR3 is 16 amino acids. CDR1 and CDR2 from the germline V gene are LGHDT and YNNKEL (reference sequence). CDR3 protein: CASSQTQGIGSYEQYF. CDR3 nucleotides: TGTGCCAGCAGCCAAACTCAGGGGATTGGGTCCTACGAGCAGTACTTC.

This clonotype occurred a few times. The V gene is TRBV10-2, the J gene TRBJ2-6; D unclear. V was shortened by 6 bases and J by 3 bases, with 12 bases between the two germline ends. The CDR3 runs 15 residues. Germline V gene data show CDR1 as WSHSY and CDR2 as SAAADI. This CDR3 reads CASRVAGLGANVLTF. CDR3 DNA sequence: TGCGCCAGCAGAGTCGCAGGCCTTGGGGCCAACGTCCTGACTTTC.

This clonotype was detected a few times. The CDR3: CASESRGPETQYF. As DNA, the CDR3 is TGTGCCAGTGAGAGCAGGGGGCCAGAGACCCAGTACTTC. V is TRBV19 and J is TRBJ2-1; 8 bases are a match to TRBD1. The end of the DNA is better explained by TRBJ2-5, so the J call may be wrong. The CDR3 is made up of 13 amino acids. CDR1 LNHDA and CDR2 SQIVND come from the germline V gene (reference sequence).

This chain links TRBV6-6 with TRBJ1-2, with no clear D. The germline gives CDR1 MNHNY, CDR2 SVGAGI (reference sequence). Trimming left V 4 bases short and J 4 bases short, with 16 bases between. This CDR3 region has 15 residues. This CDR3 is CASSFPREGVYGYTF. CDR3 nucleotides: TGTGCCAGCAGTTTCCCCCGTGAAGGAGTCTATGGCTACACCTTC.

The chain is built from TRBV29-1 and TRBJ2-1; D is undetermined. The germline gives CDR1 SQVTM, CDR2 ANQGSEA. Trimming removed 3 bases at V and 0 bases at J, with 6 bases between. The CDR3 consists of 13 residues. The CDR3 DNA reads TGCAGCGTTGATTATAACTCCTACAATGAGCAGTTCTTC. This sequence encodes CSVDYNSYNEQFF.

This clonotype showed up just a few times. The chain links TRBV5-1 to TRBJ2-1; 10 bases map to TRBD2. This CDR3 spans 19 amino acids. Germline V gives CDR1 SGHRS, CDR2 YFSETQ. With V trimmed by 0 bases and J by 8 bases, 17 bases remained unmatched. DNA of the CDR3: TGCGCCAGCAGCTTGGTCTCTATGAGCGGGGGGGCCTCGAGGGATGAGCAGTTCTTC. Encoded protein: CASSLVSMSGGASRDEQFF.

This clonotype was seen a handful of times. The chain combines TRBV15 with TRBJ2-5; the match to TRBD2 covers 11 bases. Germline values: CDR1 LNHNV, CDR2 YYDKDF (reference sequence). This CDR3 has 14 amino acids. Trimming at V came to 8 bases and at J to 11 bases, leaving 13 bases not matched to a gene. The chain's CDR3 is CATGSGTSGQSQYF. The CDR3 coding sequence is TGTGCCACCGGGTCCGGGACTAGCGGCCAGAGTCAGTACTTC. Using reference TRBV15 and TRBJ2-5 for the parts outside the CDR3, the full variable domain is DAMVIQNPRYQVTQFGKPVTLSCSQTLNHNVMYWYQQKSSQAPKLLFHYYDKDFNNEADTPDNFQSRRPNTSFCFLDIRSPGLGDTAMYLCATGSGTSGQSQYFGPGTRLLVL.

This clonotype was seen more than once but under ten times. J is TRBJ2-7 and V is TRBV5-1, with TRBD1 matching 7 bases. The CDR3 loop spans 14 amino acids. J was trimmed by 7 bases and V by 0 bases; bases with no gene match: 7. Germline V gene data show CDR1 as SGHRS and CDR2 as YFSETQ. CDR3 sequence reads: CASSLEGQTGEQYF. CDR3 DNA: TGCGCCAGCAGCTTGGAGGGACAGACGGGAGAGCAGTACTTC.

This clonotype occurred a few times. V gene TRBV27 combines with J gene TRBJ1-1; 7 bases map to TRBD1. Looked up from germline, CDR1 is MNHEY and CDR2 is SMNVEV (reference sequence). Trimming cost V 4 bases and J 1 base; bases outside gene matches: 3. CDR3 length: 14 amino acids. CDR3 DNA: TGTGCCAGCAGTTACAGGGGTCCGAACACTGAAGCTTTCTTT. Its protein is CASSYRGPNTEAFF.

The table lists this clonotype with a count of one. The rearrangement links TRBV5-1 to TRBJ1-2; D is uncertain. Germline CDR1 reads SGHRS; CDR2 reads YFSETQ. Trimming removed 0 bases from V and 7 bases from J, with 19 bases in between. The CDR3 has 16 residues. The CDR3 loop is CASSLAAGEKTSGYTF. CDR3 nucleotide sequence: TGCGCCAGCAGCTTGGCGGCAGGTGAAAAGACAAGTGGCTACACCTTC.

CDR3 coding DNA: TGTGCCAGCAAAAAAAACGGAGGACCCTCCGAGCAGTACTTC. As protein: CASKKNGGPSEQYF. This chain joins TRBV6-2 or TRBV6-3 and TRBJ2-7; TRBD2 is a possible D gene (5 bases). Looked up from germline, CDR1 is MNHEY and CDR2 is SVGEGT. This CDR3 contains 14 residues. Trimming cost V 7 bases and J 6 bases, with 19 bases left between them.

V usage is TRBV4-3 and J usage is TRBJ2-2, with no clear D. Germline V gene data show CDR1 as LGHNA and CDR2 as YSLEER. The length of the CDR3 is 13 residues. V was shortened by 0 bases and J by 7 bases, with 6 bases between the two germline ends. The CDR3 DNA is TGCGCCAGCAGCCAAGATCTAATCGGGGAGCTGTTTTTT. This translates into CASSQDLIGELFF.

This chain links TRBV6-2 or TRBV6-3 with TRBJ1-5; 8 bases map to TRBD1. Trimming removed 7 bases from V and 4 bases from J; junction bases left unmatched: 3. This CDR3 is 13 amino acids long. Germline assignment: CDR1 MNHEY and CDR2 SVGEGT. The CDR3 region has the DNA TGTGCCAGCAACAGGGGGGAAAATCAGCCCCAGCATTTT. Translated, it gives CASNRGENQPQHF.

This clonotype was observed a few times. J is TRBJ1-1 and V is TRBV20-1; D not resolved. CDR3 size: 11 residues. V shed 2 bases and J shed 8 bases, with 9 bases lying between them. Germline CDR1 is DFQATT and CDR2 is SNEGSKA (reference sequence). CDR3 sequence reads: CSARYAREAFF. The DNA for the CDR3 is TGCAGTGCTAGATATGCCAGGGAAGCTTTCTTT.

CDR3 protein: CASSLLPSSQETQYF. The CDR3 DNA is TGCGCCAGCAGCTTGCTTCCATCATCGCAAGAGACCCAGTACTTC. This chain connects TRBV5-1 to TRBJ2-5; no clear D gene. CDR1 and CDR2 (germline): SGHRS, YFSETQ. Trimming cost V 1 base and J 2 bases, with 12 bases left between them. The CDR3 loop spans 15 amino acids.

The chain uses TRBV20-1 and TRBJ2-7; 9 bases fit TRBD2. The V gene end was trimmed by 0 bases and the J gene end by 4 bases; junction bases not matched to a gene: 10. Germline values: CDR1 DFQATT, CDR2 SNEGSKA (reference sequence). The CDR3 loop spans 16 amino acids. The CDR3 reads CSARDLGLAGRYEQYF. CDR3 nucleotides: TGCAGTGCTAGAGATTTGGGGCTAGCGGGACGGTACGAGCAGTACTTC.

In its sample, this clonotype was seen a few times. The chain joins TRBV29-1 to TRBJ2-4; TRBD1 agrees at 8 bases. The CDR3 has 16 amino acids. The germline gives CDR1 SQVTM, CDR2 ANQGSEA. Trimming removed 5 bases from V and 2 bases from J; junction bases left unmatched: 11. The CDR3 spells CSVLGNAGGPKNIQYF. The CDR3 DNA reads TGCAGCGTTTTGGGTAACGCAGGGGGCCCCAAAAACATTCAGTACTTC.

The J gene is TRBJ2-1, the V gene TRBV9; D is unresolved. This CDR3 region has 12 residues. The V end was cut by 0 bases, the J end by 12 bases, with 10 bases between. CDR1 is SGDLS and CDR2 is YYNGEE in the germline V gene. CDR3 DNA sequence: TGTGCCAGCAGCGTAGACGGACGTACGCAGTTCTTC. It is translated as CASSVDGRTQFF.

The table lists this clonotype with a few counts. CDR3 DNA: TGTGCCAGCAGTGCCGGGACACGGTTGGCGGAACTGTTTTTT. As protein: CASSAGTRLAELFF. The chain has TRBV25-1 and TRBJ1-4; D is perhaps TRBD1 (6 bases). Germline V gene sequence: CDR1 MGHDK, CDR2 SYGVNS. Trimming removed 4 bases from V and 12 bases from J, with 18 bases in between. The CDR3 has 14 residues.

This clonotype was found many times. The CDR3 here is CASSVVRENTEAFF. DNA of the CDR3: TGTGCCAGCAGCGTAGTCCGAGAGAACACTGAAGCTTTCTTT. This chain links TRBV9 with TRBJ1-1, with D unclear. In germline, CDR1 is SGDLS, CDR2 YYNGEE. This CDR3 is 14 amino acids long. V lost 0 bases and J lost 1, with 7 bases in between.